This T cell receptor beta chain was sequenced during a study of T-cell reconstitution after alpha-beta-depleted transplantation in children. The germline V and J ends were trimmed by 3 bases and 2 bases, with 12 bases remaining between them. Germline V gene sequence: CDR1 DFQATT, CDR2 SNEGSKA (reference sequence). The CDR3 loop spans 14 amino acids. Preparation of the TCRbeta library was carried out with unique molecular identifiers. A single record per CDR3 protein comes from TCRdb applying MiXCR to the PCR reads. Among 640,000 or so distinct CDR3 sequences listed, approximately 16% were seen once. This clonotype came up many times.

Sequencing used PBMCs from the stem cell graft donor, obtained from the stem cell graft. This TCR derives from a human donor who donated a stem cell graft to a child with acute myeloid leukemia. V usage is TRBV20-1 and J usage is TRBJ2-3; TRBD1 is a possible D gene (5 bases). The CDR3 DNA reads TGCAGTGCTAGCGGCAGGGTTTACACAGATACGCAGTATTTT. Translated: CSASGRVYTDTQYF.